These T cell receptor beta chains were read from a single sample in a study of cytomegalovirus exposure and HLA in healthy donors. Sequenced by immunoSEQ multiplex PCR; TCRdb stores in-frame clones only, minus some. The repertoire has more than 95,000 clones, around 94% of them found once; the top ten carry over 1%. Specimen: PBMCs. The origin of the receptors is a woman aged 18-29 years in good health and CMV-seronegative. Both conserved end residues are part of each CDR3. The D gene is left open where the match is weak. Part of the rows lack a size; the others show once, few, many or a class for expanded clones.

D: TRBD1
size: NA
V: TRBV4-2
J: TRBJ1-3
DNA: TGTGCCAGCAGGCCTATGACCGGGACAGGGGCTGGAAACACCATATATTTT
CDR3: CASRPMTGTGAGNTIYF

D: TRBD1
size: NA
V: TRBV28
J: TRBJ2-7
DNA: TGTGCCAGCAAAACCGGGACAGGGGTCTACGAGCAGTACTTC
CDR3: CASKTGTGVYEQYF

D: TRBD1
size: NA
V: TRBV2
J: TRBJ1-4
DNA: TGTGCCAGCAGTACCAGCGGATCAGGGGGCTGGGAAAAACTGTTTTTT
CDR3: CASSTSGSGGWEKLFF

D: NA
size: NA
V: TRBV4-2
J: TRBJ2-5
DNA: TGTGCCAGCAGCCAAGGCAGACAAGAGACCCAGTACTTC
CDR3: CASSQGRQETQYF

D: NA
size: NA
V: TRBV29-1
J: TRBJ2-5
DNA: TGCAGCGCGTATAGCGGAGAGACCCAGTACTTC
CDR3: CSAYSGETQYF

D: NA
size: NA
V: TRBV29-1
J: TRBJ2-3
DNA: TGCAGCGTTGATCCCGGGACAGATACGCAGTATTTT
CDR3: CSVDPGTDTQYF

D: NA
size: NA
V: TRBV13
J: TRBJ1-1
DNA: TGTGCCAGCAGCTTAGGCCGAGATAGAACTGAAGCTTTCTTT
CDR3: CASSLGRDRTEAFF

D: NA
size: NA
V: TRBV6-1
J: TRBJ1-4
DNA: TGTGCCAGCAGTGCGCGGCTTGCAACTAATGAAAAACTGTTTTTT
CDR3: CASSARLATNEKLFF

D: NA
size: NA
V: TRBV5-1
J: TRBJ1-1
DNA: TGCGCCAGCAGCTATGGCACCATGAACACTGAAGCTTTCTTT
CDR3: CASSYGTMNTEAFF

D: TRBD1
size: NA
V: TRBV28
J: TRBJ1-2
DNA: TGTGCCAGCAGTATCTTTTCCGGGACAGGTTCTGGCTACACCTTC
CDR3: CASSIFSGTGSGYTF

D: TRBD1
size: NA
V: TRBV30
J: TRBJ2-7
DNA: TGTGCCTGGGGGACAGGCAACTACGAGCAGTACTTC
CDR3: CAWGTGNYEQYF

D: NA
size: NA
V: TRBV28
J: TRBJ2-3
DNA: TGTGCCAGCAGTTTGTTCAGGGCAGATACGCAGTATTTT
CDR3: CASSLFRADTQYF

D: NA
size: NA
V: TRBV2
J: TRBJ2-4
DNA: TGTGCCAGCAGTTCGGCAGAGGTTTTCTTCGCCAAAAACATTCAGTACTTC
CDR3: CASSSAEVFFAKNIQYF

D: TRBD2
size: NA
V: TRBV6-6
J: TRBJ2-5
DNA: TGTGCCAGCAGTTACCTAGCGGGAGGAGAGACCCAGTACTTC
CDR3: CASSYLAGGETQYF

D: TRBD1
size: NA
V: TRBV30
J: TRBJ1-5
DNA: TGTGCCTGGAGCCAGGGGGCGCCTCAGCCCCAGCATTTT
CDR3: CAWSQGAPQPQHF

D: TRBD2
size: NA
V: TRBV28
J: TRBJ2-7
DNA: TGTGCCAGCAGTTTCGTACTAGCGGTATCCTACGAGCAGTACTTC
CDR3: CASSFVLAVSYEQYF

D: NA
size: NA
V: TRBV11-3
J: TRBJ2-7
DNA: TGTGCCAGCAGCCGCGACACGGGGGAGCTCGAGCAGTACTTC
CDR3: CASSRDTGELEQYF

D: TRBD1
size: NA
V: TRBV4-1
J: TRBJ1-1
DNA: TGCGCCAGCAGCCCTGACAGGGAGGCTGAAGCTTTCTTT
CDR3: CASSPDREAEAFF

D: TRBD2
size: NA
V: TRBV9
J: TRBJ2-5
DNA: TGTGCCAGCAGCGCCAGAAACCCACACCGGGGAGGGGAGACCCAGTACTTC
CDR3: CASSARNPHRGGETQYF

D: TRBD1
size: once
V: TRBV5-6
J: TRBJ2-2
DNA: TGTGCCAGCAGCTTGGCGCCTTCGAGGACAGGGGGGGAGCTGTTTTTT
CDR3: CASSLAPSRTGGELFF

D: TRBD1
size: NA
V: TRBV27
J: TRBJ1-2
DNA: TGTGCCAGCAGCCGGGACACAGGGGGCGGGGGCTACACCTTC
CDR3: CASSRDTGGGGYTF

D: NA
size: NA
V: TRBV19
J: TRBJ1-1
DNA: TGTGCCAGTGGCCGAACCCTGAACACTGAAGCTTTCTTT
CDR3: CASGRTLNTEAFF

D: NA
size: NA
V: TRBV28
J: TRBJ2-1
DNA: TGTGCCAGCCAGGAGGGAGGTTCCAACAATGAGCAGTTCTTC
CDR3: CASQEGGSNNEQFF

D: TRBD1
size: NA
V: TRBV5-3
J: TRBJ1-3
DNA: TGTGCCAGAAGCTTCTGGTACAGGGGGCACGAGAACACCATATATTTT
CDR3: CARSFWYRGHENTIYF

D: NA
size: NA
V: TRBV2
J: TRBJ1-1
DNA: TGTGCCAGCAGGCAAGGGGGGGGACCCTGGGAGGAAGCTTTCTTT
CDR3: CASRQGGGPWEEAFF

D: NA
size: NA
V: TRBV7-9
J: TRBJ2-7
DNA: TGTGCCAGCAGCTTCGAGGGCGGGATCCCCTCCGAGCAGTACTTC
CDR3: CASSFEGGIPSEQYF

D: TRBD2
size: NA
V: TRBV4-2
J: TRBJ2-7
DNA: TGTGCCAGCAGCCGTAGTACTAGCGGGCGCGGGTGGGTTGTCGAGCAGTACTTC
CDR3: CASSRSTSGRGWVVEQYF

D: NA
size: few
V: TRBV28
J: TRBJ2-7
DNA: TGTGCCAGCAGTCGCTCCTACTACGAGCAGTACTTC
CDR3: CASSRSYYEQYF

D: TRBD1
size: NA
V: TRBV5-6
J: TRBJ1-2
DNA: TGTGCCAGCAGCATCGGACAGGGGGCGCTTGGCTACACCTTC
CDR3: CASSIGQGALGYTF

D: NA
size: NA
V: TRBV27
J: TRBJ2-7
DNA: TGTGCCAGCAGTTTACACGCCCCCAGCTACGAGCAGTACTTC
CDR3: CASSLHAPSYEQYF

D: TRBD2
size: once
V: TRBV6-5
J: TRBJ2-3
DNA: TGTGCCAGCAGTCCCCGCGGGGGGGGCACAGATACGCAGTATTTT
CDR3: CASSPRGGGTDTQYF

D: TRBD2
size: NA
V: TRBV28
J: TRBJ2-1
DNA: TGTGCCAGCAGTGCTTGGACTAGCGGGAAATGGAATCCGAGTGAGCAGTTCTTC
CDR3: CASSAWTSGKWNPSEQFF

D: NA
size: once
V: TRBV7-6
J: TRBJ2-7
DNA: TGTGCCAGCAGCCCCAACGGCTACGAGCAGTACTTC
CDR3: CASSPNGYEQYF

D: TRBD2
size: NA
V: TRBV19
J: TRBJ2-5
DNA: TGTGCCAGTAGTCCCCTAGCGGACCAAGAGACCCAGTACTTC
CDR3: CASSPLADQETQYF

D: TRBD1
size: NA
V: TRBV2
J: TRBJ2-7
DNA: TGTGCCAGCAGCGAACAGGGGAGCTCCTACGAGCAGTACTTC
CDR3: CASSEQGSSYEQYF

D: TRBD1
size: NA
V: TRBV10-2
J: TRBJ1-2
DNA: TGCGCCAGCAGTGAATACGGGACAGGGGACTATGGCTACACCTTC
CDR3: CASSEYGTGDYGYTF

D: TRBD1
size: NA
V: TRBV7-9
J: TRBJ2-7
DNA: TGTGCCAGCAGCAGATTAGACAGGGCCTCCTACGAGCAGTACTTC
CDR3: CASSRLDRASYEQYF

D: TRBD1
size: NA
V: TRBV28
J: TRBJ1-1
DNA: TGTGCCAGCAGTAAGGGACAGGGGACTGAAGCTTTCTTT
CDR3: CASSKGQGTEAFF

D: NA
size: NA
V: TRBV6-6
J: TRBJ1-2
DNA: TGTGCCAGCAGTTACATAGGGGTTTTCAATGGCTACACCTTC
CDR3: CASSYIGVFNGYTF

D: NA
size: NA
V: TRBV6-1
J: TRBJ2-3
DNA: TGTGCCAGCAGCGGGACTCCCGTTCAGTATTTT
CDR3: CASSGTPVQYF

D: NA
size: NA
V: TRBV19
J: TRBJ1-1
DNA: TGTGCCAGTAGTCCAGGGACACGGTCAGCTTTCTTT
CDR3: CASSPGTRSAFF

D: NA
size: NA
V: TRBV5-6
J: TRBJ2-7
DNA: TGTGCCAGCAGCTTGGTGGCTGGCGGGGCACACTACGAGCAGTACTTC
CDR3: CASSLVAGGAHYEQYF

D: NA
size: NA
V: TRBV6-5
J: TRBJ1-2
DNA: TGTGCCAGCAGTTCGGGGTTGGGCTACACCTTC
CDR3: CASSSGLGYTF

D: TRBD1
size: NA
V: TRBV5-1
J: TRBJ1-2
DNA: TGCGCCAGCAGTAGCGGACAGGGGAACTATGGCTACACCTTC
CDR3: CASSSGQGNYGYTF

D: NA
size: NA
V: TRBV2
J: TRBJ2-4
DNA: TGTGCCAGCAGTGAAGCACGGGTTGGCATTCAGTACTTC
CDR3: CASSEARVGIQYF

D: TRBD1
size: NA
V: TRBV29-1
J: TRBJ1-6
DNA: TGCAGCGTGGAGACAGGGGGCGATTCACCCCTCCACTTT
CDR3: CSVETGGDSPLHF

D: TRBD1
size: NA
V: TRBV13
J: TRBJ1-4
DNA: TGTGCCAGCAGCTTTCGGACAGGGGGCGCTGGATTCGAAGAAAAACTGTTTTTT
CDR3: CASSFRTGGAGFEEKLFF

D: TRBD1
size: NA
V: TRBV4-1
J: TRBJ2-3
DNA: TGCGCCAGCAGCCACGGCCAGGACAGGGGAAATACGCAGTATTTT
CDR3: CASSHGQDRGNTQYF

D: NA
size: few
V: TRBV5-1
J: TRBJ2-2
DNA: TGCGCCAGCAGCTTGGGACAGAACACCGGGGAGCTGTTTTTT
CDR3: CASSLGQNTGELFF

D: TRBD1
size: NA
V: TRBV5-5
J: TRBJ1-2
DNA: TGTGCCAGCAGCTTTACAGGGGGTAGGTCGAGTGGCTACACCTTC
CDR3: CASSFTGGRSSGYTF

D: TRBD2
size: NA
V: TRBV7-8
J: TRBJ2-2
DNA: TGTGCCAGCAGCTTATTGGTTAGCGGGACGAACACCGGGGAGCTGTTTTTT
CDR3: CASSLLVSGTNTGELFF

D: TRBD1
size: NA
V: TRBV7-9
J: TRBJ1-2
DNA: TGTGCCAGCAGCTCAGGGACAGGGGCAAAGGATGGCTACACCTTC
CDR3: CASSSGTGAKDGYTF

D: NA
size: NA
V: TRBV30
J: TRBJ1-2
DNA: TGTGCCTGGAGGGACTTCGTGCGGGGCTACACCTTC
CDR3: CAWRDFVRGYTF

D: TRBD1
size: NA
V: TRBV27
J: TRBJ1-1
DNA: TGTGCCAGCAGTAACCTACAGGGGCCGTCTACCGAAGCTTTCTTT
CDR3: CASSNLQGPSTEAFF

D: NA
size: NA
V: TRBV7-3
J: TRBJ2-2
DNA: TGTGCCAGCAGAGTATCGGGGTCCCCGAACACCGGGGAGCTGTTTTTT
CDR3: CASRVSGSPNTGELFF